Sequencing of this T cell receptor (beta chain) was carried out in a study of identifying expanded T cells in peripheral blood. Measured with immunoSEQ multiplex PCR; TCRdb has only the in-frame clones, and not every one. The repertoire has approximately 91,000 clones, around 89% of them found once; the top ten carry approximately 4%. Germline V CDR1 and CDR2: SGHNT, YYREEE (reference sequence). The CDR3 is made up of 19 amino acids. Trimming cost V 4 bases and J 0 bases; bases outside gene matches: 14. The sample taken for sequencing was blood. The chain links TRBV5-4 to TRBJ2-2, with 8 positions matching TRBD2. The origin of this receptor is a person between 18 and 70 years old in good health. CDR3 in amino acids: CASSPSRREDFANTGELFF. The CDR3 DNA follows: TGTGCCAGCAGCCCCTCCAGGCGGGAGGACTTCGCGAACACCGGGGAGCTGTTTTTT.